This T cell receptor (beta chain) was captured by sequencing in a study of breast tumors, draining lymph nodes, adjacent tissues. This clonotype was counted only a few times. The antigen is undetermined. With a much larger clone just one base away, this may be a read error. Using its own MiXCR run on the multiplex PCR reads, TCRdb lists one record per CDR3 protein. The repertoire includes approximately 89,000 distinct CDR3 sequences, roughly 28% of them detected once, and about 8% sits in the top ten. Germline V lookup: CDR1 MNHEY, CDR2 SVGEGT. The CDR3 length is 20 residues. Samples came from axillary lymph nodes draining the breast cancer. Study results and limitations: That most tumor T cells come from lymph nodes remained unproven. Tumor TCR diversity was below lymph nodes but above nontumor tissue. Luminal-like breast cancer showed significantly greater tumor-nontumor repertoire similarity than basal-like breast cancer did. The data were judged consistent with most tumor T cells coming from lymph node and expanding in tumor.

The sequencing sample was made of axillary lymph node tissue. This chain connects TRBV6-2 or TRBV6-3 to TRBJ1-5; 9 nucleotides align to TRBD1. The sequence was collected from a female donor with breast cancer. Some clones in this sample may be carry-over from other donors' samples. The CDR3 region is CASSHSNLGQGLDSNQPQHF. In DNA, the CDR3 is TGTGCCAGCAGTCACTCGAATTTAGGACAGGGGCTGGATAGCAATCAGCCCCAGCATTTT.